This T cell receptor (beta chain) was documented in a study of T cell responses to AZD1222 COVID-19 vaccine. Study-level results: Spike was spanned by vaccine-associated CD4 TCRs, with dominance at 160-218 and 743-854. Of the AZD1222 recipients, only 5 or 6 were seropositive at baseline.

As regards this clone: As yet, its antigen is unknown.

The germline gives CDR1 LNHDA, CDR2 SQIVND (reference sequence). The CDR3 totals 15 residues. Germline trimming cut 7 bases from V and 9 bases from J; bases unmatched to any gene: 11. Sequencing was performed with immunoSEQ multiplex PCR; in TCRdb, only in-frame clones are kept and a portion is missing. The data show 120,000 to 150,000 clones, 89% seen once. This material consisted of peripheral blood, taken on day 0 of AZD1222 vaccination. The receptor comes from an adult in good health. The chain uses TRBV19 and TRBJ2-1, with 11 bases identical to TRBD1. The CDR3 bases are TGTGCCAGTACCCCCCGCGGACAGGGGGCGCTTGAGCAGTTCTTC. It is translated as CASTPRGQGALEQFF.